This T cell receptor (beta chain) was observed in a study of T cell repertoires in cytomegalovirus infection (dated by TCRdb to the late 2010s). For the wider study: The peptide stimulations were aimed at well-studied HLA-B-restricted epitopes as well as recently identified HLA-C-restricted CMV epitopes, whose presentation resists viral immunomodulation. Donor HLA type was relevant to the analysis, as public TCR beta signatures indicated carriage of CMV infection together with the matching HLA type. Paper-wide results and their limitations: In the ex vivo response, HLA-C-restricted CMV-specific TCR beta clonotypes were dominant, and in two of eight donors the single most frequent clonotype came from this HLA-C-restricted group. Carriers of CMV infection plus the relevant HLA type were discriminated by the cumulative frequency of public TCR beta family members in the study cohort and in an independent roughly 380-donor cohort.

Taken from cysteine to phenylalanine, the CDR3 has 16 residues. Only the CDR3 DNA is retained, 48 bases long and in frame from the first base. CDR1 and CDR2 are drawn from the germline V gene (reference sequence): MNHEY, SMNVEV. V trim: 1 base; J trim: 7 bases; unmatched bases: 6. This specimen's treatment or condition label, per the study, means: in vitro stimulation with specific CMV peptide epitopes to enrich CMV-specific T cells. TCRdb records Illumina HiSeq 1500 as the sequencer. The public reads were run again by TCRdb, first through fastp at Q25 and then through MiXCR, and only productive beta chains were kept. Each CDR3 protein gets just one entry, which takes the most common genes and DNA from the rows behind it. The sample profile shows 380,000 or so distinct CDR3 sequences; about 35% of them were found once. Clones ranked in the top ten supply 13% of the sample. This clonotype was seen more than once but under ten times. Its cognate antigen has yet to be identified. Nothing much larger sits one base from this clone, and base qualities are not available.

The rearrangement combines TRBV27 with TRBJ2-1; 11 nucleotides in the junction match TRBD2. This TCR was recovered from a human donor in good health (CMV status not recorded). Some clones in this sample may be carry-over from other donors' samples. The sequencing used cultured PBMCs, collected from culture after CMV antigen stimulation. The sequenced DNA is TGTGCCAGCAGTTTATTACTAGCGGGAGATAGGAATGAGCAGTTCTTC. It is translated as CASSLLLAGDRNEQFF.